A single T cell receptor (beta chain) is shown here with its context. Germline V gene data show CDR1 as SQVTM and CDR2 as ANQGSEA. The CDR3 spans 13 residues. The ends lost 2 bases at V and 5 bases at J; junction bases unmatched: 2. This specimen comes from a study of blood T cell repertoires in COVID-19. Across the study: Sites across the United States, Italy and Spain contributed samples from acute and convalescent COVID-19.

TCRdb's table, derived via immunoSEQ multiplex PCR, lists solely in-frame clones and lacks some. The sample records a few hundred thousand clones, over 75% being singletons. The study recruited people aged about 18 to 90 years across about two dozen US areas. Participant-given clinical history determined each cohort assignment. The recovered donors of Cohort 3 showed two negative PCRs, clearance, or symptom resolution. The material sequenced was PBMCs or T cells enriched from blood (not recorded which). The TCR sequence derives from a man aged 25 to 40 who had recovered from COVID-19. This rearrangement joins TRBV29-1 to TRBJ2-5; 10 positions match TRBD1. The CDR3 DNA reads as TGCAGCGTTGAATCGACAGGGGGCGAGACCCAGTACTTC. Amino acids: CSVESTGGETQYF.